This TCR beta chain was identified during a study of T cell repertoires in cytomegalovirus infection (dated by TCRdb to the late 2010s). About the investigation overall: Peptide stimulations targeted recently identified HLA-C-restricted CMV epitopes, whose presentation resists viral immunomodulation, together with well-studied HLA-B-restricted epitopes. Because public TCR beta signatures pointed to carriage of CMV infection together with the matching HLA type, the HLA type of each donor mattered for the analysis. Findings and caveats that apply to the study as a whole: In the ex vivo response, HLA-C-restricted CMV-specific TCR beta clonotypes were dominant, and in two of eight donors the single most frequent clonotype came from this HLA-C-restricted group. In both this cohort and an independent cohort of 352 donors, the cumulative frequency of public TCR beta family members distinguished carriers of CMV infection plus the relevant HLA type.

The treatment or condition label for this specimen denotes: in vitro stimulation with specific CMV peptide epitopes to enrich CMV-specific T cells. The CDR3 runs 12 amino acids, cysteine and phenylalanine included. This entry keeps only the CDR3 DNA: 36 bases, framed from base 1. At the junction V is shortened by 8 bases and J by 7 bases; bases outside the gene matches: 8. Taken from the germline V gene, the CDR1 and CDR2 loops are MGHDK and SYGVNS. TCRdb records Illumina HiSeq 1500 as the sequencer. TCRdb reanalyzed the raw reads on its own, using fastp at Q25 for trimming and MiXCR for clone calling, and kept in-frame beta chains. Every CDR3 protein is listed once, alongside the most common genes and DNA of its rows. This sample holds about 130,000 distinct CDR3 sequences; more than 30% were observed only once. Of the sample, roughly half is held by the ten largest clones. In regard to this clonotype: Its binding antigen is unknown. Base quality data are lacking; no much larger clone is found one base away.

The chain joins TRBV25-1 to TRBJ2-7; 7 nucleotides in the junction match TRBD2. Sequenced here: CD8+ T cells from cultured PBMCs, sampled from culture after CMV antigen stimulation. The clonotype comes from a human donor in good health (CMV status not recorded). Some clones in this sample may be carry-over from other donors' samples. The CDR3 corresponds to CASSWEGAEQYF. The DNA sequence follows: TGTGCCAGCTCTTGGGAGGGAGCGGAGCAGTACTTC.